This TCR beta chain comes out of a study of spatial heterogeneity in lung cancer (dated by TCRdb to about 2019). Study-wide context: More beta-chain than alpha-chain transcripts were consistently detected, likely reflecting higher beta-chain transcript abundance. In the raw uncorrected reads, each unique combination of TCR and UMI appeared more than ten times on average. The study quantitatively compared TCR alpha and beta repertoires across multiple tumor regions, matched nontumor lung and blood in non-small cell lung cancer. Nonsynonymous mutation counts, determined by whole-exome sequencing of tumor tissue, were related to features of the TCR repertoire. Both alpha and beta chains were TCR-sequenced in approximately 220 tumor regions, under 85 matched nontumor lung samples and some 50 PBMC samples obtained at surgery. Paper-wide results and their limitations: Confirming at a functional level the hypothesis that regional TCRs recognize regional mutations was considered to require additional single-cell paired TCR alpha and beta sequencing. Ubiquitous expanded tumor TCRs were found in blood more often at tumor resection than at routine follow-up.

What the time point label conveys for this sample: sample taken at primary tumor resection. Donors were under 95 patients with early-stage, untreated non-small cell lung cancer from the lung TRACERx cohort. Whole RNA extracted from tumor and nontumor lung tissue, or from cryopreserved PBMC samples, was used for TCR sequencing without cell sorting. A patient was chosen for TCR sequencing only when enough RNA was available from at least two tumor regions. This clonotype was recorded many times. Its antigen is not yet known. The sample holds no much larger clone one base away, and base qualities are not on file. According to the germline V gene, CDR1 reads SQVTM and CDR2 reads ANQGSEA. The V end loses 2 bases and the J end loses 11 bases, and a stretch of 12 bases separates them. From its cysteine to its phenylalanine, the CDR3 spans 11 amino acids. The only DNA kept is the CDR3, 33 bases in frame from the first base.

Libraries were made using 5' RACE. Instrument on record: NextSeq 500. The TCR library protocol attached a unique molecular identifier to each TCR cDNA molecule to allow correction of PCR and sequencing errors. As for how the authors treated the data: Decombinator tools were used for TCR identification, UMI-based error correction and CDR3 extraction. TCRs above a frequency of 2 per 1,000, corresponding to the top 1% of the tumor frequency distribution, were defined as expanded. Renyi diversity was calculated using the R vegan package after each repertoire was subsampled 100 times to 5,000 TCRs. To build CDR3 similarity networks, amino acid triplet string-kernel similarity was used, and CDR3s were connected when their pairwise similarity was above 0.82. TCRdb's own reprocessing of the public reads used fastp at Q25 and MiXCR and kept productive beta chains. Entries that share a CDR3 protein sequence are merged under the most common genes and DNA. TCRdb, not the authors, supplied the V and J calls. The sample records over 50,000 distinct CDR3 sequences, nearly 6.5% of which are singletons. Roughly 14% of the sample is taken by the ten largest.

The chain is made from TRBV29-1 and TRBJ1-1, with TRBD1 as a weak D call on 5 bases. The TCR comes from a female donor with early-stage non-small cell lung cancer. The specimen was PBMCs, collected at surgery. The DNA is TGCAGCGTTGAACTACGGGGGTCGGCTTTCTTT. This gives the protein CSVELRGSAFF. Beyond the CDR3, the reference TRBV29-1 and TRBJ1-1 genes provide the residues; the full variable domain reads: SAVISQKPSRDICQRGTSLTIQCQVDSQVTMMFWYRQQPGQSLTLIATANQGSEATYESGFVIDKFPISRPNLTFSTLTVSNMSPEDSSIYLCSVELRGSAFFGQGTRLTVV.